The 6 T cell receptor beta chains listed next were all sequenced from one sample in a study of blood T cell repertoires in COVID-19 (dated by TCRdb to 2018 to 2020). Library construction relied on the immunoSEQ multiplex PCR assay. TCRdb's version of the immuneACCESS table is confined to in-frame rearrangements and falls short of the full clone set. An unresolved V gene accounts for under half of the shortfall where checked; the remainder is of unknown origin. This sample comprises fewer than 300,000 clones, approximately 90% of them detected only once. The ten largest clones add up to just under 6.5% of the sample. Sequencing was performed on peripheral blood. The receptors were gathered from a woman between 50 and 59 years old with COVID-19, enrolled during active disease.

The chain couples TRBV24-1 to TRBJ1-1, with 9 bases identical to TRBD1. There are 16 residues in the CDR3. Germline-derived CDR1 and CDR2 are KGHDR and SFDVKD. The junction had 12 bases not matched to a gene; V was cut back by 7 bases and J by 4 bases. The chain's CDR3 is CATRDNNRGPATEAFF. CDR3 nucleotides: TGTGCCACCAGAGATAATAACAGGGGGCCGGCCACTGAAGCTTTCTTT.

This clone was picked up a small number of times. The chain uses TRBV5-1 and TRBJ1-3; D unclear. Between the trimmed V and J ends, which lost 6 bases and 2 bases, there was a span of 12 bases. CDR1 and CDR2 (germline): SGHRS, YFSETQ. This CDR3 is built from 14 residues. CDR3 nucleotides: TGCGCCAGCAAGGTCACTACTGCTGGAAACACCATATATTTT. Protein product: CASKVTTAGNTIYF.

This clone was picked up a small number of times. The sample holds other DNA sequences that translate to the same CDR3. The rearrangement uses TRBV18 and TRBJ1-2; D not certain. The CDR3 totals 14 residues. The germline V gene encodes CDR1 KGHSH and CDR2 LQKENI. Trimming took off 3 bases at V and 2 bases at J, with 10 bases between the two ends. Here the CDR3 reads CASSPAGNNYGYTF. In DNA, the CDR3 is TGTGCCAGCTCACCCGCGGGGAACAACTATGGCTACACCTTC.

The rearrangement joins TRBV24-1 to TRBJ2-7; 13 nucleotides line up with TRBD2. After removal of 0 bases from V and 5 bases from J, the junction contained 15 bases not matched to a gene. In germline, CDR1 is KGHDR, CDR2 SFDVKD. This CDR3 spans 20 amino acids. The CDR3 loop reads CATSDLIKFRYGLAGDEQYF. The DNA for the CDR3 is TGTGCCACCAGTGATTTGATTAAGTTCAGATACGGACTAGCGGGAGACGAGCAGTACTTC.

V gene TRBV6-6 combines with J gene TRBJ1-5; D possibly corresponds to TRBD1 (6 bases). Trimming took off 5 bases at V and 0 bases at J, with 14 bases between the two ends. CDR1 is MNHNY and CDR2 is SVGAGI in the germline V gene (reference sequence). This CDR3 has 16 residues. The CDR3 DNA sequence: TGTGCCAGCAGTACCGGACAGCATTATAGCAATCAGCCCCAGCATTTT. Protein product: CASSTGQHYSNQPQHF.

This clone was counted between two and nine times. The V and J genes are TRBV11-2 and TRBJ2-1, with TRBD2 identical over 7 bases. Germline trimming cut 4 bases from V and 5 bases from J; bases unmatched to any gene: 17. Germline CDR1 is SGHAT and CDR2 is FQNNGV. The CDR3 covers 18 residues. The CDR3 loop is CASSSPMGGLIGNNEQFF. CDR3 DNA: TGTGCCAGCAGCTCGCCGATGGGAGGGTTGATTGGGAACAATGAGCAGTTCTTC. The variable domain in full, with the rest retrieved from reference TRBV11-2 and TRBJ2-1, is EAGVAQSPRYKIIEKRQSVAFWCNPISGHATLYWYQQILGQGPKLLIQFQNNGVVDDSQLPKDRFSAERLKGVDSTLKIQPAKLEDSAVYLCASSSPMGGLIGNNEQFFGPGTRLTVL.